These 12 T cell receptor beta chains were all obtained from the same sample, sequenced in a study of T cell repertoires in cytomegalovirus infection. Their antigens remain unidentified. Each CDR3 protein is one row after TCRdb ran MiXCR on the reads. Found here are around 69,000 distinct CDR3 sequences, around 30% of them singletons; the top ten hold about 60%. Specimen: CD8+ T cells from cultured PBMCs, collected from culture after CMV antigen stimulation. These receptor sequences come from a human donor in good health (CMV status not recorded). Some clones in this sample may be carry-over from other donors' samples.

The chain employs TRBV7-3 and TRBJ1-3; no reliable D call. The CDR3 length is 16 residues. Trimming removed 5 bases at V and 0 bases at J, with 14 bases between. The germline CDR1 and CDR2 sequences are SGHTA and FQGTGA. The DNA for the CDR3 is TGTGCCAGCAGCCCCGTCGGAATTTTCTCTGGAAACACCATATATTTT. Protein: CASSPVGIFSGNTIYF. Full variable domain (rest looked up from reference TRBV7-3 and TRBJ1-3): GAGVSQTPSNKVTEKGKYVELRCDPISGHTALYWYRQSLGQGPEFLIYFQGTGAADDSGLPNDRFFAVRPEGSVSTLKIQRTERGDSAVYLCASSPVGIFSGNTIYFGEGSWLTVV.

The chain is built from TRBV13 and TRBJ2-5, with D perhaps matching TRBD1 or TRBD2 (5 bases each). V lost 5 bases and J 1 base, leaving 14 bases between the germline ends. Germline values: CDR1 PRHDT, CDR2 FYEKMQ (reference sequence). The CDR3 is made up of 15 amino acids. CDR3 nucleotides: TGTGCCAGCAGCGACAAAACCGGGGCCCAAGAGACCCAGTACTTC. This encodes CASSDKTGAQETQYF. The variable domain in full, completed from reference TRBV13 and TRBJ2-5, reads AAGVIQSPRHLIKEKRETATLKCYPIPRHDTVYWYQQGPGQDPQFLISFYEKMQSDKGSIPDRFSAQQFSDYHSELNMSSLELGDSALYFCASSDKTGAQETQYFGPGTRLLVL.

As for this clonotype: A much larger clone differs from this one at a single base, so this may be a read error. The chain recombines TRBV7-8 with TRBJ1-2; TRBD1 is a possible D gene (6 bases). The germline gives CDR1 SGHVS, CDR2 FQNEAQ. The CDR3 consists of 16 residues. CDR3 DNA sequence: TGTGCCAGCAGCTTAGAGAGGGGGGGAGTTACGTATGACTACACCTTC. It yields the protein CASSLERGGVTYDYTF. The whole variable domain, remainder taken from reference TRBV7-8 and TRBJ1-2, is GAGVSQSPRYKVAKRGQDVALRCDPISGHVSLFWYQQALGQGPEFLTYFQNEAQLDKSGLPSDRFFAERPEGSVSTLKIQRTQQEDSAVYLCASSLERGGVTYDYTFGSGTRLTVV.

The chain recombines TRBV30 with TRBJ1-1, with 9 bases aligning to TRBD1. V lost 5 bases to trimming and J lost 5 bases; unmatched junction nucleotides: 9. Germline V gives CDR1 GTSNPN, CDR2 SVGIG (reference sequence). This CDR3 contains 14 residues. The CDR3 DNA is TGTGCCTGGTTTTCCGGGACAGGGTGGACTGAAGCTTTCTTT. Its translation is CAWFSGTGWTEAFF. Drawing the rest from reference TRBV30 and TRBJ1-1, the complete variable domain is SQTIHQWPATLVQPVGSPLSLECTVEGTSNPNLYWYRQAAGRGLQLLFYSVGIGQISSEVPQNLSASRPQDRQFILSSKKLLLSDSGFYLCAWFSGTGWTEAFFGQGTRLTVV.

The genes are TRBV28 and TRBJ2-4; the D is unclear. V lost 2 bases to trimming and J lost 7 bases, with 15 bases between them. This CDR3 contains 15 residues. The V gene's germline CDR1 is MDHEN and CDR2 SYDVKM. This CDR3 is CASSLISRFDNIQYF. The CDR3 coding sequence is TGTGCCAGCAGTTTAATTTCCAGGTTCGATAACATTCAGTACTTC.

The genes are TRBV10-2 and TRBJ1-2; no clear D. CDR1 is WSHSY, CDR2 SAAADI, per germline. The CDR3 has 13 amino acids. Trimming cost V 2 bases and J 6 bases, with 10 bases left between them. The chain's CDR3 is CASSELGRDGYTF. The DNA of the CDR3 is TGCGCCAGCAGTGAGCTAGGGCGGGATGGCTACACCTTC.

CDR3 nucleotide sequence: TGTGCCAGCAGTCCACCGACAGGGTTAACTGAAGCTTTCTTT. Translating gives CASSPPTGLTEAFF. This chain links TRBV12-3 or TRBV12-4 with TRBJ1-1; 7 positions agree with TRBD1. This CDR3 is 14 amino acids long. V was pared by 5 bases and J by 5 bases, with 8 bases of the junction left unmatched.

The genes are TRBV27 and TRBJ1-5; possibly TRBD1 for D (6 bases). V lost 2 bases, J lost 5 bases, and 10 bases lay in between. CDR1 and CDR2 from the germline V gene are MNHEY and SMNVEV (reference sequence). This CDR3 contains 14 residues. The CDR3 protein is CASSLGRGHQPQHF. The CDR3 DNA reads as TGTGCCAGCAGTTTAGGCAGGGGTCATCAGCCCCAGCATTTT.

The gene calls are TRBV5-4 and TRBJ2-7; D may be TRBD1 (5 bases). Germline V gene lookup returns CDR1 SGHNT and CDR2 YYREEE (reference sequence). This CDR3 has 14 amino acids. V lost 0 bases to trimming and J lost 4 bases, with 11 bases between them. In DNA, the CDR3 is TGTGCCAGCAGCTTGGTAGCAGGGCAATACGAGCAGTACTTC. As protein: CASSLVAGQYEQYF.

This clonotype was found a few times. This rearrangement joins TRBV7-9 to TRBJ2-1, with D possibly TRBD2 on 6 matching bases. This CDR3 is 16 amino acids long. Germline-derived CDR1 and CDR2 are SEHNR and FQNEAQ (reference sequence). Trimming took 5 bases from V and 5 from J, leaving 19 bases between them. CDR3 DNA sequence: TGTGCCAGCAGCCCCCGCGGGATCTCGATCGACAATGAGCAGTTCTTC. Residues: CASSPRGISIDNEQFF.

This chain connects TRBV7-3 to TRBJ2-1, with 11 bases that match TRBD2. Germline loops: CDR1 SGHTA, CDR2 FQGTGA. J lost 4 bases, V lost 6 bases, and 5 bases had no gene match. The CDR3 loop spans 15 amino acids. The CDR3 DNA sequence: TGTGCCAGCAGTCCGACTAGCGGGGATTACAATGAGCAGTTCTTC. Translating gives CASSPTSGDYNEQFF.

J is TRBJ2-1 and V is TRBV20-1; 10 bases fit TRBD2. The CDR3 length is 16 residues. Germline V gene lookup returns CDR1 DFQATT and CDR2 SNEGSKA (reference sequence). Germline trimming cut 0 bases from V and 9 bases from J; bases unmatched to any gene: 11. CDR3 coding DNA: TGCAGTGCTAGAGAGTGGGCTAGCGGGAGTTTAATTGAGCAGTTCTTC. Amino acid sequence: CSAREWASGSLIEQFF.